This T cell receptor (beta chain) was documented in a study of cytomegalovirus exposure and HLA in healthy donors. This clone was seen a handful of times. Germline V gives CDR1 SGHDN, CDR2 FVKESK. The ends were cut back, 0 bases at V and 5 bases at J, with 10 bases in the middle. The CDR3 is made up of 15 amino acids. It was with 60 Vbeta and 13 Jbeta primers that the PCR ran. Profiled with immunoSEQ multiplex PCR; TCRdb holds only in-frame clones, not every one. The sample carries some 130,000 clones, more than 60% recorded once. This clonotype was obtained from a woman between 40 and 55 years old in good health and CMV-seronegative. V usage is TRBV14 and J usage is TRBJ2-2; the D is unclear. Material: PBMCs. CDR3 DNA sequence: TGTGCCAGCAGCCAAGAGTCAGTAAAGACCGGGGAGCTGTTTTTT. It is translated as CASSQESVKTGELFF. The full variable domain, its missing parts supplied by reference TRBV14 and TRBJ2-2, is EAGVTQFPSHSVIEKGQTVTLRCDPISGHDNLYWYRRVMGKEIKFLLHFVKESKQDESGMPNNRFLAERTGGTYSTLKVQPAELEDSGVYFCASSQESVKTGELFFGEGSRLTVL.